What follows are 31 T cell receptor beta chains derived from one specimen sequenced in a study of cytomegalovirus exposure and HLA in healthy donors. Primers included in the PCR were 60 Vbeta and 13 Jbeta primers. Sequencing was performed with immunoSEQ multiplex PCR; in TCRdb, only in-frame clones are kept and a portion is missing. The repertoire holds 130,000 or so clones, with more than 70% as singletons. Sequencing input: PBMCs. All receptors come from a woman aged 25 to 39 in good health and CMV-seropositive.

Here the CDR3 reads CASSLSLLPNIQYF. In DNA, the CDR3 is TGTGCCAGCAGCTTATCCCTACTCCCGAACATTCAGTACTTC. J is TRBJ2-4 and V is TRBV11-1; D is undetermined. The CDR3 spans 14 residues. Germline CDR1 is SGHAT and CDR2 is FQDESV (reference sequence). Deletions cut 2 bases from V and 7 bases from J, with 12 bases between.

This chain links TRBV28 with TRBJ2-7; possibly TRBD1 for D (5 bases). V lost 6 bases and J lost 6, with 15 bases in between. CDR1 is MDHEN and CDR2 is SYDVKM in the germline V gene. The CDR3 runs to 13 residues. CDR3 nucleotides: TGTGCCAGCAGGCCCTCAGGGCCGGGCGAGCAGTACTTC. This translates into CASRPSGPGEQYF.

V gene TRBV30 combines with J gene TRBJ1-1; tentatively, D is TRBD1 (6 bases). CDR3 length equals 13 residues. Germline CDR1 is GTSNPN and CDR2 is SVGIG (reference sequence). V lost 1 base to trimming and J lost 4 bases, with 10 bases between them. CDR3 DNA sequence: TGTGCCTGGAGTGGAGGGGGGGGCACTGAAGCTTTCTTT. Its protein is CAWSGGGGTEAFF.

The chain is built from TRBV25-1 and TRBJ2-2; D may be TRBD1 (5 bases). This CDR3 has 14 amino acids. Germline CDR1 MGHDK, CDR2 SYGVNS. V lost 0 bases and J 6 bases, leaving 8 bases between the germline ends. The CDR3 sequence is CASSEYAGPGELFF. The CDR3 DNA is TGTGCCAGCAGTGAATACGCAGGGCCCGGGGAGCTGTTTTTT.

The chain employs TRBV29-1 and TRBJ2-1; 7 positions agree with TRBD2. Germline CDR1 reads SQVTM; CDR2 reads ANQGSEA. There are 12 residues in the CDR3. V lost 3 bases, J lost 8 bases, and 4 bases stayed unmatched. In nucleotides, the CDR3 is TGCAGCGTTGACGGGGGGTTCGATGAGCAGTTCTTC. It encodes CSVDGGFDEQFF.

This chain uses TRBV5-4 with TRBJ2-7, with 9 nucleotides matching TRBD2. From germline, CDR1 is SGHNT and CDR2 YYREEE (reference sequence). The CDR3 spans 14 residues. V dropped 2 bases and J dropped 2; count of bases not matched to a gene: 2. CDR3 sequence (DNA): TGTGCCAGCAGCTTTAGCGGGAGCCCCTACGAGCAGTACTTC. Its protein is CASSFSGSPYEQYF.

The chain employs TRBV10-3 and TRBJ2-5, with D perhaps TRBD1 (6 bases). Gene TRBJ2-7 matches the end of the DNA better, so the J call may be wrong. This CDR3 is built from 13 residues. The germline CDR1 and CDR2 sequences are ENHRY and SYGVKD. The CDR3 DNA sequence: TGTGCCATCAGCTCACAGGGATCCTACGAGCAGTACTTC. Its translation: CAISSQGSYEQYF.

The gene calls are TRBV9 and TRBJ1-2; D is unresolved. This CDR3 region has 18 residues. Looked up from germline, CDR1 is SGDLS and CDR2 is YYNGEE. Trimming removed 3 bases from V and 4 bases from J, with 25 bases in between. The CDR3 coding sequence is TGTGCCAGCAGCGCTAACCCCCAACCTCGCACAGCCTCCTATGGCTACACCTTC. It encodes CASSANPQPRTASYGYTF.

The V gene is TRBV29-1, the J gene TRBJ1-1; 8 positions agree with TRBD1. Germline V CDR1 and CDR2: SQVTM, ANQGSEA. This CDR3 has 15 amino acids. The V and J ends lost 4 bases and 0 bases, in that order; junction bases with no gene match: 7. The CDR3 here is CSVVVRGRLNTEAFF. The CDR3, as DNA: TGCAGCGTTGTGGTCAGGGGGCGATTGAACACTGAAGCTTTCTTT.

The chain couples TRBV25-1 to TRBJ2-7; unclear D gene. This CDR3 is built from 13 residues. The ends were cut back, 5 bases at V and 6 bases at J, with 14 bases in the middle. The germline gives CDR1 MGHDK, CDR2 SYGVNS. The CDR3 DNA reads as TGTGCCAGCAGTACCGTAGCCCACGGCGAGCAGTACTTC. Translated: CASSTVAHGEQYF.

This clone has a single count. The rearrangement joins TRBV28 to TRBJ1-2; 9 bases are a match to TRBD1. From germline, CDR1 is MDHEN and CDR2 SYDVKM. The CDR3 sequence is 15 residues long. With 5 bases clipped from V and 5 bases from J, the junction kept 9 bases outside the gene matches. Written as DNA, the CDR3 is TGTGCCAGCAGTCGTCCCGGGACAGGGAAATATGGCTACACCTTC. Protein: CASSRPGTGKYGYTF.

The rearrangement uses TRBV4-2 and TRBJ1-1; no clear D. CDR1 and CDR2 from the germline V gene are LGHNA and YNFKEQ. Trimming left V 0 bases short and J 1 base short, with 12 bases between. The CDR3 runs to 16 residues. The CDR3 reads CASSQDLSPGNTEAFF. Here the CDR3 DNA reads TGTGCCAGCAGCCAAGATCTCTCCCCAGGGAACACTGAAGCTTTCTTT.

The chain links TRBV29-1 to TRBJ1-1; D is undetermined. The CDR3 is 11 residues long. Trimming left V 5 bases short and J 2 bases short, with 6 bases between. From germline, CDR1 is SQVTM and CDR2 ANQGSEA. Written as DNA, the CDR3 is TGCAGCGTTCGGAGTAACACTGAAGCTTTCTTT. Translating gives CSVRSNTEAFF.

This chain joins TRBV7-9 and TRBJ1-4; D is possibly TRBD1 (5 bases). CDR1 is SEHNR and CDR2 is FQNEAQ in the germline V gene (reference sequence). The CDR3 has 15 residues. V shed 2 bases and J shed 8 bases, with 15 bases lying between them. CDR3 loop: CASSLTQQEYEKLFF. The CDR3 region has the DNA TGTGCCAGCAGCTTAACCCAACAGGAGTACGAAAAACTGTTTTTT. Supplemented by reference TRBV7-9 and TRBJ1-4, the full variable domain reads DTGVSQNPRHKITKRGQNVTFRCDPISEHNRLYWYRQTLGQGPEFLTYFQNEAQLEKSRLLSDRFSAERPKGSFSTLEIQRTEQGDSAMYLCASSLTQQEYEKLFFGSGTQLSVL.

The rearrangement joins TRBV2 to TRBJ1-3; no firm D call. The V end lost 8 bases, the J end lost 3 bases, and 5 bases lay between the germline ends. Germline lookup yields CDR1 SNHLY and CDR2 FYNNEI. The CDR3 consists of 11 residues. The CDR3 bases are TGTGCCAGCTCCTATGGAAACACCATATATTTT. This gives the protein CASSYGNTIYF.

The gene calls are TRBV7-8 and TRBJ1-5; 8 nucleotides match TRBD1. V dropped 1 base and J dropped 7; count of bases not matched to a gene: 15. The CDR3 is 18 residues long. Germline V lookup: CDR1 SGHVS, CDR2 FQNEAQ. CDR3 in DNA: TGTGCCAGCAGCTTAGAGCCCCCTGACAGGGGAGGAGGACAGCCCCAGCATTTT. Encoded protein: CASSLEPPDRGGGQPQHF.

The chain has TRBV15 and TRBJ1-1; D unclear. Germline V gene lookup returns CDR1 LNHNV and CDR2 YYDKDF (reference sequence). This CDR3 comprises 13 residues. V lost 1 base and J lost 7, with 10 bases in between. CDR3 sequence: CATSRGSLSEAFF. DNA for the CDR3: TGTGCCACCAGCAGAGGGTCGCTAAGTGAAGCTTTCTTT.

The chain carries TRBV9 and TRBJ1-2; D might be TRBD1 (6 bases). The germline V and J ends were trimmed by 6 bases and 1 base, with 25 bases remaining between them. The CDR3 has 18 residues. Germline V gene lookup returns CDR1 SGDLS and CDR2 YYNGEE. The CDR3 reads CASTQRGGGSPFNYGYTF. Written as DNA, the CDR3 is TGTGCCAGCACCCAGCGGGGGGGCGGAAGCCCATTTAACTATGGCTACACCTTC. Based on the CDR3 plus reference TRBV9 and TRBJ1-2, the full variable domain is DSGVTQTPKHLITATGQRVTLRCSPRSGDLSVYWYQQSLDQGLQFLIQYYNGEERAKGNILERFSAQQFPDLHSELNLSSLELGDSALYFCASTQRGGGSPFNYGYTFGSGTRLTVV.

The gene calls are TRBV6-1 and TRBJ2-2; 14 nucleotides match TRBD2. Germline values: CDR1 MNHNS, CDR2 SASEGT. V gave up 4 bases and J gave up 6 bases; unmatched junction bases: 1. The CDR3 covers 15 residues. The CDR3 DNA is TGTGCCAGCAGTGGACTAGCGGGGGGGCCCGGGGAGCTGTTTTTT. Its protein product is CASSGLAGGPGELFF.

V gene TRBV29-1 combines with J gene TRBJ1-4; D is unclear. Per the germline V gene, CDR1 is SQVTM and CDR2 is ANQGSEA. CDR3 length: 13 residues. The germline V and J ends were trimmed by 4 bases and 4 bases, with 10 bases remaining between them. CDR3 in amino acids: CSVGPRLNEKLFF. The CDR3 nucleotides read TGCAGCGTTGGACCGAGACTTAATGAAAAACTGTTTTTT.

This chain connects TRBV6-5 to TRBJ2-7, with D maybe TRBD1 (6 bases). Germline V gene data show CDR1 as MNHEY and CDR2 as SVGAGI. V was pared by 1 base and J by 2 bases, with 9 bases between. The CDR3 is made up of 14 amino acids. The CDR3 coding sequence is TGTGCCAGCAGTTACTATGGACAGACCTACGAGCAGTACTTC. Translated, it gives CASSYYGQTYEQYF.

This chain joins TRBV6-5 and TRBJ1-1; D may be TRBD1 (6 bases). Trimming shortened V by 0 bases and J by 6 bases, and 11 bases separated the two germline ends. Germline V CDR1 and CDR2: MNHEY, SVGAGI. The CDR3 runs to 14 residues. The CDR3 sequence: CASSYSRGRAEAFF. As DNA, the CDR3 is TGTGCCAGCAGTTACTCGCGGGGGCGGGCTGAAGCTTTCTTT.

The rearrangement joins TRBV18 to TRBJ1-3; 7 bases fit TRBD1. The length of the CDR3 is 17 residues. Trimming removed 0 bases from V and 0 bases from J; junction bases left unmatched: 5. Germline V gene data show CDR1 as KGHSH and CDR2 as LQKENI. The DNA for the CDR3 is TGTGCCAGCTCACCACCTCAAGGGACAGTCTCTGGAAACACCATATATTTT. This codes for CASSPPQGTVSGNTIYF.

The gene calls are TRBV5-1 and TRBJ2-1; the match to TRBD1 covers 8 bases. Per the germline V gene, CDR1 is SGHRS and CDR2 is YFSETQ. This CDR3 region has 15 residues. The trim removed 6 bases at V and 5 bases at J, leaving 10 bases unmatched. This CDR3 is CASNQQGGGNNEQFF. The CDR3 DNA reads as TGCGCCAGCAACCAACAGGGGGGCGGTAACAATGAGCAGTTCTTC.

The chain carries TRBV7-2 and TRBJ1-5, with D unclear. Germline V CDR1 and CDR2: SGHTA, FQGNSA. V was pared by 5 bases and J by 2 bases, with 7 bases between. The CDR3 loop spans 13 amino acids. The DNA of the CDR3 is TGTGCCAGCAGCGACCGGGGCAATCAGCCCCAGCATTTT. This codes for CASSDRGNQPQHF.

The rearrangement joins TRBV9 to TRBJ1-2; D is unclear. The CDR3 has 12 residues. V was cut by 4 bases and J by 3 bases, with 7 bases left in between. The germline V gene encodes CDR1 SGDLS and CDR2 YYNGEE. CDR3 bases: TGTGCCAGCAGCTCCCTAGACTATGGCTACACCTTC. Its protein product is CASSSLDYGYTF.

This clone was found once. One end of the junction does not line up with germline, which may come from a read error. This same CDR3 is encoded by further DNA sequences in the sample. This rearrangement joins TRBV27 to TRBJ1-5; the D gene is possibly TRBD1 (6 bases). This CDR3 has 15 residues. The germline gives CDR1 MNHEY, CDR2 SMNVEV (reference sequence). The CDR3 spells CASSLYQGSNQPQHF. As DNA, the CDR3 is TGTGCCAGCAGTTTATATCAGGGGAGCAATCAACCCCAGCATTTT.

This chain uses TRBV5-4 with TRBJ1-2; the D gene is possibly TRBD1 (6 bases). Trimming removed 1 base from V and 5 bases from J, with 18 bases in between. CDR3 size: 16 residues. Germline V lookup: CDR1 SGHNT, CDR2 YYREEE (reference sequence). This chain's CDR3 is CASSLRSGGGGYGYTF. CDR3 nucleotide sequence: TGTGCCAGCAGCTTGAGGAGTGGGGGAGGGGGGTATGGCTACACCTTC. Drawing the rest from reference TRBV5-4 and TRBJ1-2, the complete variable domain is ETGVTQSPTHLIKTRGQQVTLRCSSQSGHNTVSWYQQALGQGPQFIFQYYREEENGRGNFPPRFSGLQFPNYSSELNVNALELDDSALYLCASSLRSGGGGYGYTFGSGTRLTVV.

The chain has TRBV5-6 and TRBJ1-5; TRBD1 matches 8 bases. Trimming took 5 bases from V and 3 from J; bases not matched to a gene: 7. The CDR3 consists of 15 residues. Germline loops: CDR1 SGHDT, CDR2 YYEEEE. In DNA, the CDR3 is TGTGCCAGCAGTCCCTGGACAGGGAACAATCAGCCCCAGCATTTT. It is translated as CASSPWTGNNQPQHF. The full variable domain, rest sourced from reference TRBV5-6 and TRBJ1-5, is DAGVTQSPTHLIKTRGQQVTLRCSPKSGHDTVSWYQQALGQGPQFIFQYYEEEERQRGNFPDRFSGHQFPNYSSELNVNALLLGDSALYLCASSPWTGNNQPQHFGDGTRLSIL.

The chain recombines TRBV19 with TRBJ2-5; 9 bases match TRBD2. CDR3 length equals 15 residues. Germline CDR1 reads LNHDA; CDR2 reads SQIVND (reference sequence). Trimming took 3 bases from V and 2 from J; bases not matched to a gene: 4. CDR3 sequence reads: CASSISLAGQETQYF. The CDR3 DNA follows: TGTGCCAGTAGTATTAGTCTAGCGGGACAAGAGACCCAGTACTTC.

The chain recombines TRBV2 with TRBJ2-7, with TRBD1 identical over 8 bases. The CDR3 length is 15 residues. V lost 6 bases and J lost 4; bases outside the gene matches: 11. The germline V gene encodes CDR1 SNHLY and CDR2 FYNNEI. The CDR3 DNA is TGTGCCAGCAGCAGCCTCCCGGACAGGGCGTACGAGCAGTACTTC. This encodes CASSSLPDRAYEQYF. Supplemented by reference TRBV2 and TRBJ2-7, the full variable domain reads EPEVTQTPSHQVTQMGQEVILRCVPISNHLYFYWYRQILGQKVEFLVSFYNNEISEKSEIFDDQFSVERPDGSNFTLKIRSTKLEDSAMYFCASSSLPDRAYEQYFGPGTRLTVT.